These 15 T cell receptor beta chains originate from one sample sequenced in a study of shared clonotypes between healthy human individuals (dated by TCRdb to 2020 to 2022). The library was prepared using the immunoSEQ multiplex PCR assay. TCRdb holds this immuneACCESS table with in-frame rearrangements only. Some clones are missing; in checked studies, unresolved V genes explain under half, and the rest has no known cause. The sample profile shows millions of clones; around nine tenths of them were found once. Around 0.14% of the sample is taken by the ten largest. The sequenced material came from naive CD4+ T cells sorted from blood. Reading the label with the study, this specimen's cell subset or site is: CD45RA+ positively selected. Receptors were obtained from a man younger than 35 in good health.

Points on this clone: The same CDR3 can be traced to other DNA sequences in this sample. The chain is built from TRBV5-1 and TRBJ1-6, with 7 bases identical to TRBD1. V was pared by 0 bases and J by 8 bases, with 2 bases of the junction left unmatched. The CDR3 consists of 14 residues. From germline, CDR1 is SGHRS and CDR2 YFSETQ. CDR3 coding DNA: TGCGCCAGCAGCTTGGGACAGGGTGATTCACCCCTCCACTTT. It encodes CASSLGQGDSPLHF.

The chain employs TRBV29-1 and TRBJ2-2; tentatively, D is TRBD1 (6 bases). Germline loops: CDR1 SQVTM, CDR2 ANQGSEA. Trimming shortened V by 5 bases and J by 2 bases, and 12 bases separated the two germline ends. The CDR3 sequence is 14 residues long. This CDR3 is CSVPDRTNTGELFF. The DNA of the CDR3 is TGCAGCGTTCCTGACAGGACCAACACCGGGGAGCTGTTTTTT.

The rearrangement joins TRBV9 to TRBJ2-7; D gene unclear. CDR3 length: 14 amino acids. Trimming shortened V by 4 bases and J by 3 bases, and 14 bases separated the two germline ends. Germline CDR1 reads SGDLS; CDR2 reads YYNGEE. The CDR3, as DNA: TGTGCCAGCAGCCTAGAGCCTGGTGGCTACGAGCAGTACTTC. Its protein product is CASSLEPGGYEQYF.

The chain employs TRBV4-3 and TRBJ2-1; D unclear. From germline, CDR1 is LGHNA and CDR2 YSLEER. There are 16 residues in the CDR3. V shed 1 base and J shed 2 bases, with 12 bases lying between them. CDR3 residues: CASSQGLPGTYNEQFF. The CDR3 region has the DNA TGCGCCAGCAGCCAAGGTCTTCCAGGAACCTACAATGAGCAGTTCTTC.

The V call is TRBV5-4, the J call TRBJ2-2; 11 bases agree with TRBD1. Unmatched junction bases numbered 6, after V lost 4 bases and J lost 4 bases. The CDR3 spans 16 residues. Per germline, CDR1 SGHNT and CDR2 YYREEE (reference sequence). The CDR3 nucleotides are TGTGCCAGCAGCCCCGGACAGGGGGCAGGCACCGGGGAGCTGTTTTTT. It encodes CASSPGQGAGTGELFF.

This sequence joins TRBV7-6 and TRBJ1-4; D not certain. Looked up from germline, CDR1 is SGHVS and CDR2 is FNYEAQ. V gave up 5 bases and J gave up 0 bases, with 7 bases separating them. The CDR3 is 14 amino acids. The CDR3 loop is CASSPGATNEKLFF. CDR3 nucleotide sequence: TGTGCCAGCAGCCCCGGTGCAACTAATGAAAAACTGTTTTTT.

V is TRBV5-1 and J is TRBJ1-1; D is uncertain. V lost 3 bases, J lost 1 base, and 16 bases lay in between. CDR1 and CDR2 (germline): SGHRS, YFSETQ. The CDR3 extends over 16 amino acids. Here the CDR3 DNA reads TGCGCCAGCAGCTCGGCGGCAGCTACCTCGAACACTGAAGCTTTCTTT. Its protein product is CASSSAAATSNTEAFF.

The chain joins TRBV28 to TRBJ1-2; D is unresolved. The CDR3 runs to 11 residues. Germline assignment: CDR1 MDHEN and CDR2 SYDVKM. V dropped 8 bases and J dropped 4 bases, with 8 bases sitting between them. The CDR3 DNA follows: TGTGCCAGCGGGTTGGGCTATGGCTACACCTTC. This gives the protein CASGLGYGYTF.

V gene TRBV2 combines with J gene TRBJ2-3; D is uncertain. The V and J ends lost 2 bases and 2 bases respectively, with 8 bases between them. The CDR3 spans 14 residues. Germline-derived CDR1 and CDR2 are SNHLY and FYNNEI. The CDR3 loop is CASSEIISTDTQYF. CDR3 sequence (DNA): TGTGCCAGCAGTGAAATCATCTCCACAGATACGCAGTATTTT.

This clone occurred once. V and J are TRBV2 and TRBJ1-1; D unresolved. The germline CDR1 and CDR2 sequences are SNHLY and FYNNEI. Trimming removed 2 bases at V and 1 base at J, with 5 bases between. The CDR3 runs 13 residues. CDR3 coding DNA: TGTGCCAGCAGTGAACGAGCGAACACTGAAGCTTTCTTT. Protein sequence: CASSERANTEAFF.

This chain links TRBV7-2 with TRBJ2-7, with no clear D. The V end was cut by 1 base, the J end by 6 bases, with 10 bases between. CDR1 is SGHTA and CDR2 is FQGNSA in the germline V gene. This CDR3 has 13 residues. The CDR3 coding sequence is TGTGCCAGCAGCTTAGAAGACCGGACCGAGCAGTACTTC. Protein: CASSLEDRTEQYF.

The chain is built from TRBV11-2 and TRBJ2-7, with D unresolved. V shed 5 bases and J shed 5 bases, with 7 bases lying between them. The length of the CDR3 is 11 residues. Germline CDR1 and CDR2: SGHAT and FQNNGV. The CDR3: CASSPADEQYF. In DNA form, the CDR3 reads TGTGCCAGCAGCCCCGCAGACGAGCAGTACTTC.

The gene calls are TRBV6-6 and TRBJ2-2, with 7 bases aligning to TRBD2. Trimming at V came to 6 bases and at J to 6 bases, leaving 13 bases not matched to a gene. From germline, CDR1 is MNHNY and CDR2 SVGAGI (reference sequence). This CDR3 is built from 16 residues. CDR3 loop: CASSPTLSGISGELFF. In DNA, the CDR3 is TGTGCCAGCAGCCCTACCCTGAGCGGGATTTCCGGGGAGCTGTTTTTT.

This sequence joins TRBV5-1 and TRBJ2-3, with 12 bases that match TRBD2. The CDR3 totals 22 residues. V trimming: 1 base; J trimming: 0 bases; junction bases outside the gene matches: 18. The germline CDR1 and CDR2 sequences are SGHRS and YFSETQ. The CDR3: CASSLFRPDLAGGPSSTDTQYF. For the CDR3, the DNA is TGCGCCAGCAGCTTGTTTCGTCCTGATCTAGCGGGAGGGCCATCAAGCACAGATACGCAGTATTTT.

This rearrangement joins TRBV4-1 to TRBJ1-2, with a tentative D call TRBD1 (6 bases). The V gene's germline CDR1 is MGHRA and CDR2 YSYEKL. The CDR3 totals 16 residues. V lost 2 bases and J lost 3, with 16 bases in between. The CDR3 coding sequence is TGCGCCAGCAGCCAAACGGGGCGGGGGGCGGACTATGGCTACACCTTC. Its translation: CASSQTGRGADYGYTF.